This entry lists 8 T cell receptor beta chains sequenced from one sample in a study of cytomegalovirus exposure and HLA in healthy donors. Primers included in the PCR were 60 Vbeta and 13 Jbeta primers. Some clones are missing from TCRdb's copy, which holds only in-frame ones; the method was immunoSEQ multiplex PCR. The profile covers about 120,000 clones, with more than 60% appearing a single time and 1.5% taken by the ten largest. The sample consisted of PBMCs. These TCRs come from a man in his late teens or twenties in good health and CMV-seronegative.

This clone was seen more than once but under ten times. In nucleotides, the CDR3 is TGCAGCGCCGTCCCGAGGGTCAACACTGAAGCTTTCTTT. Encoded protein: CSAVPRVNTEAFF. The chain employs TRBV29-1 and TRBJ1-1; the D is unclear. The germline V gene encodes CDR1 SQVTM and CDR2 ANQGSEA. V shed 7 bases and J shed 2 bases, with 14 bases lying between them. The CDR3 covers 13 residues.

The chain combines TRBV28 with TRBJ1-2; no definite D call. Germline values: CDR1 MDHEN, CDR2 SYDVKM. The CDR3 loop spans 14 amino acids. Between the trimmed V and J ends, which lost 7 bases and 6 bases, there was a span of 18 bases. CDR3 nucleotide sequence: TGTGCCAGCACCCCACCCGCGGGTTCGCATGGCTACACCTTC. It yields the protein CASTPPAGSHGYTF.

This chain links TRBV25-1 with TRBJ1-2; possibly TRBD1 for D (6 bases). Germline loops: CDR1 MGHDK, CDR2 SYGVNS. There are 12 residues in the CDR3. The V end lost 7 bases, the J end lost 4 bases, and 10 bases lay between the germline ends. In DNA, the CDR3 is TGTGCCAGCATTGGGGGGGCCTATGGCTACACCTTC. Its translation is CASIGGAYGYTF.

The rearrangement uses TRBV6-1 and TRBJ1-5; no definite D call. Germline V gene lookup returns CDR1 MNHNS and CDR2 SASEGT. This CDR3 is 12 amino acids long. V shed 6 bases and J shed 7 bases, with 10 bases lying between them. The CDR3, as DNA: TGTGCCAGCAGACATGAAGTACAGCCCCAGCATTTT. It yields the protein CASRHEVQPQHF.

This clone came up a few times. DNA for the CDR3: TGTGCCAGCAGCTTGTCCCCACCTACAGGGCACACTGAAGCTTTCTTT. Translated, it gives CASSLSPPTGHTEAFF. J is TRBJ1-1 and V is TRBV7-3; the D gene is possibly TRBD1 (6 bases). Looked up from germline, CDR1 is SGHTA and CDR2 is FQGTGA. This CDR3 has 16 amino acids. V lost 3 bases and J 3 bases, leaving 17 bases between the germline ends.

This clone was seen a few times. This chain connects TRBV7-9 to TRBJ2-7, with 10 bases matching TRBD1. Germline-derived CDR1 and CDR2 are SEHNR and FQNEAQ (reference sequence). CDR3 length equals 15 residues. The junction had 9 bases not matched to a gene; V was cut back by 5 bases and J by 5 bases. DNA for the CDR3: TGTGCCAGCAGCAAAGTAGGGACAGGGGTCCACGAGCAGTACTTC. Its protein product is CASSKVGTGVHEQYF.

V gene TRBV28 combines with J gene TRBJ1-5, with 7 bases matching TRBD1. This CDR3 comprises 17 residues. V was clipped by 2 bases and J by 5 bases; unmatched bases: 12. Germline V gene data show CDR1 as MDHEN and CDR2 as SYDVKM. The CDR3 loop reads CASSLGLGTAQDQPQHF. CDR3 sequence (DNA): TGTGCCAGCAGTTTAGGGCTCGGGACAGCCCAAGATCAGCCCCAGCATTTT.

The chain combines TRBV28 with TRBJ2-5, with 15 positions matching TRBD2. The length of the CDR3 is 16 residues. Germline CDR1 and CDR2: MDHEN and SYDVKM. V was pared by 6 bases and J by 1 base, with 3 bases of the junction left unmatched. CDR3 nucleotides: TGTGCCAGCAGGGGGGGACTAGCGGGGGGCCAAGAGACCCAGTACTTC. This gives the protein CASRGGLAGGQETQYF. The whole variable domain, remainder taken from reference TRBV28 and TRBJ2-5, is DVKVTQSSRYLVKRTGEKVFLECVQDMDHENMFWYRQDPGLGLRLIYFSYDVKMKEKGDIPEGYSVSREKKERFSLILESASTNQTSMYLCASRGGLAGGQETQYFGPGTRLLVL.